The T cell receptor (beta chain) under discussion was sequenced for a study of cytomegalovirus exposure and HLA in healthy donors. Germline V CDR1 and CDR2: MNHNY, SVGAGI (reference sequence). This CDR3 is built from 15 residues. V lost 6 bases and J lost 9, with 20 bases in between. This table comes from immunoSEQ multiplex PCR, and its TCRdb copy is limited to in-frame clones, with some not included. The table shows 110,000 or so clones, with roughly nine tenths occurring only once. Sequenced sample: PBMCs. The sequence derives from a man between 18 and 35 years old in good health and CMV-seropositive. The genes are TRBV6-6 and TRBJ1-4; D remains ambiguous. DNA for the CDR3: TGTGCCAGCAGCATCCTGTCGGCGGATGCGAAAAAACTGTTTTTT. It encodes CASSILSADAKKLFF.